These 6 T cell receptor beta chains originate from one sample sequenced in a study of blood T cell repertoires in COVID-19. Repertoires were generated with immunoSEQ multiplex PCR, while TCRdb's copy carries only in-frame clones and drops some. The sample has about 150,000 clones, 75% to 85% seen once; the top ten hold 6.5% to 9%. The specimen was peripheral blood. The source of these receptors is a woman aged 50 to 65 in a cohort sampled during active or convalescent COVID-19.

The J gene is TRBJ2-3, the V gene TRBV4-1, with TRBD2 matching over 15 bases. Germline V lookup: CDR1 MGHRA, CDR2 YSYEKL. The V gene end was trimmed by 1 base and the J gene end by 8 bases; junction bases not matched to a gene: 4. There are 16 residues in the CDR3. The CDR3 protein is CASSQGTSGGEATQYF. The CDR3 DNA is TGCGCCAGCAGCCAAGGGACTAGCGGGGGGGAGGCTACGCAGTATTTT.

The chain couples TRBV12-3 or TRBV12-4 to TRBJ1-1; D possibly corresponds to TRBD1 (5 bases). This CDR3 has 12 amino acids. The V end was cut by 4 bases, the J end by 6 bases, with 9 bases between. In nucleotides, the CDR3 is TGTGCCAGCAGTTGGAGGGGAGCTGAAGCTTTCTTT. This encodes CASSWRGAEAFF.

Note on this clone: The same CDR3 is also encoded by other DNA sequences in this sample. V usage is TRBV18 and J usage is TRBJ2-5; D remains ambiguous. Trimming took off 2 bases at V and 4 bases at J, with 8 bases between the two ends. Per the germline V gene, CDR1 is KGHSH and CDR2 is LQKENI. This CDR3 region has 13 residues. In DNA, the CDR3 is TGTGCCAGCTCACCAGGGTCGGGAGAGACCCAGTACTTC. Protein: CASSPGSGETQYF.

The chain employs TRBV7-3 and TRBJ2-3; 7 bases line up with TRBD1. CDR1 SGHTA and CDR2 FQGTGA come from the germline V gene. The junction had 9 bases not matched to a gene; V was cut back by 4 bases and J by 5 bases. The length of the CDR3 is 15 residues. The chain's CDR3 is CASSSSRDSIDTQYF. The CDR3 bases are TGTGCCAGCAGCTCAAGCCGGGACAGTATAGATACGCAGTATTTT. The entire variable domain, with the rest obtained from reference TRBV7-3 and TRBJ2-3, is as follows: GAGVSQTPSNKVTEKGKYVELRCDPISGHTALYWYRQSLGQGPEFLIYFQGTGAADDSGLPNDRFFAVRPEGSVSTLKIQRTERGDSAVYLCASSSSRDSIDTQYFGPGTRLTVL.

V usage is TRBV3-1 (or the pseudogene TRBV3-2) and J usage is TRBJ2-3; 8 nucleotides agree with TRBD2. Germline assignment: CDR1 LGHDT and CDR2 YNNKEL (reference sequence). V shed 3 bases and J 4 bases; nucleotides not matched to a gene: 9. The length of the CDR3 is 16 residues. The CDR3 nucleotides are TGTGCCAGCAGCCAGCTACGGGGGGGCCAGTCAGATACGCAGTATTTT. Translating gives CASSQLRGGQSDTQYF.

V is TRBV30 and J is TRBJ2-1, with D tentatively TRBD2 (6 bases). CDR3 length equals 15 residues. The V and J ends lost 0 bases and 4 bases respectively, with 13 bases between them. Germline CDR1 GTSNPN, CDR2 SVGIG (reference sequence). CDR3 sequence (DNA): TGTGCCTGGAGTGTCCAGACTAGAAGGTACAATGAGCAGTTCTTC. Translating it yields CAWSVQTRRYNEQFF.